This T cell receptor (beta chain) is drawn from a study of tumor-infiltrating lymphocytes in oesophageal squamous cell carcinoma. The CDR3 has 16 amino acids. Germline CDR1 and CDR2: SGHRS and YFSETQ. V shed 0 bases and J 4 bases; nucleotides not matched to a gene: 8. TCRdb recomputed calls from the PCR reads with MiXCR, one row per CDR3 protein. The sample shows just under 20,000 distinct CDR3 sequences, under 50% of them seen only once. This clonotype was seen a handful of times. V is TRBV5-1 and J is TRBJ2-5, with TRBD2 matching over 8 bases. Sequenced: normal esophageal tissue next to the tumor. The TCR originated in a male donor with esophageal squamous cell carcinoma. CDR3 amino acids: CASSLGGVAGGETQYF. CDR3 bases: TGCGCCAGCAGCTTGGGCGGCGTGGCGGGAGGAGAGACCCAGTACTTC. Supplemented by reference TRBV5-1 and TRBJ2-5, the full variable domain reads KAGVTQTPRYLIKTRGQQVTLSCSPISGHRSVSWYQQTPGQGLQFLFEYFSETQRNKGNFPGRFSGRQFSNSRSEMNVSTLELGDSALYLCASSLGGVAGGETQYFGPGTRLLVL.